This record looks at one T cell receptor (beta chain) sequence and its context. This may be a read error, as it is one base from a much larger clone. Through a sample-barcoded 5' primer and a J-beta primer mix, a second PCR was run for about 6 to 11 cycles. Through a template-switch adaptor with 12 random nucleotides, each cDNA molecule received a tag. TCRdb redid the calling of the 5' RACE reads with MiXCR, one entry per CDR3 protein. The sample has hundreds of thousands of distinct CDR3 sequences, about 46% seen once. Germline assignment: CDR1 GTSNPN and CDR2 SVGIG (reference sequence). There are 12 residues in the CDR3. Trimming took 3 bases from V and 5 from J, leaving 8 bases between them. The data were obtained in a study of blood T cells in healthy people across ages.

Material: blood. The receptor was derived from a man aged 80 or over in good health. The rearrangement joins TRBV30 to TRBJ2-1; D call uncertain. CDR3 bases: TGTGCCTGGAGGCCCGGAGACAATGAGCAGTTCTTC. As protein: CAWRPGDNEQFF. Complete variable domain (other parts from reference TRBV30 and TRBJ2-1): SQTIHQWPATLVQPVGSPLSLECTVEGTSNPNLYWYRQAAGRGLQLLFYSVGIGQISSEVPQNLSASRPQDRQFILSSKKLLLSDSGFYLCAWRPGDNEQFFGPGTRLTVL.